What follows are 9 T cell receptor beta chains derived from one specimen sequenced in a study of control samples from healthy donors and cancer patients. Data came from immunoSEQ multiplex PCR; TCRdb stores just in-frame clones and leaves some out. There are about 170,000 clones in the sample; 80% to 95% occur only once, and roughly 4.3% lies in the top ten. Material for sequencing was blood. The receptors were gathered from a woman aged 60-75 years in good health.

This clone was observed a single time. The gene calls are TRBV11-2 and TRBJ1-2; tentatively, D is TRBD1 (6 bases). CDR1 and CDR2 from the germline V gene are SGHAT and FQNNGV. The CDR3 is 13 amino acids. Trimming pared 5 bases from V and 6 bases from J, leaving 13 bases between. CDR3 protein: CASSPGQEDGYTF. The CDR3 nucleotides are TGTGCCAGCAGCCCGGGACAAGAGGATGGCTACACCTTC.

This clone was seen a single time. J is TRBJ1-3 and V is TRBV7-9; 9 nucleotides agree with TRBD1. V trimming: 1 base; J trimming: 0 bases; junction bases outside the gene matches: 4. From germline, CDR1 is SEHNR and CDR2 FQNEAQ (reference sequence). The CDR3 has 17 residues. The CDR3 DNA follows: TGTGCCAGCAGCTTAGTGACAGGGGGACTCTCTGGAAACACCATATATTTT. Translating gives CASSLVTGGLSGNTIYF.

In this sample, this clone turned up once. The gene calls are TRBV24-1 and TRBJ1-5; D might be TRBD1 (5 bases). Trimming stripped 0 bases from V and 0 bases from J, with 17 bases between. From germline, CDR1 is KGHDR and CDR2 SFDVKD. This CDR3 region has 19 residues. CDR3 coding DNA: TGTGCCACCAGTGATTTGCAAGGGACCGGGTTCTATAGCAATCAGCCCCAGCATTTT. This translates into CATSDLQGTGFYSNQPQHF.

The CDR3 coding sequence is TGTGCCAGCAGCCAAGATGGAAAGAGCGGGTCGGACGAGCAGTACTTC. It codes for CASSQDGKSGSDEQYF. V is TRBV4-2 and J is TRBJ2-7; D may be TRBD2 (6 bases). This CDR3 has 16 amino acids. Germline CDR1 LGHNA, CDR2 YNFKEQ. Trimming cost V 0 bases and J 5 bases, with 17 bases left between them.

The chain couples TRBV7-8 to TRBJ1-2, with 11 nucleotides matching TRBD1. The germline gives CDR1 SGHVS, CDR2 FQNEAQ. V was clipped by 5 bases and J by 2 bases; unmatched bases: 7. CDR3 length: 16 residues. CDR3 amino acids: CASSLADRGLNYGYTF. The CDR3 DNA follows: TGTGCCAGCAGCCTCGCGGACAGGGGGCTAAACTATGGCTACACCTTC.

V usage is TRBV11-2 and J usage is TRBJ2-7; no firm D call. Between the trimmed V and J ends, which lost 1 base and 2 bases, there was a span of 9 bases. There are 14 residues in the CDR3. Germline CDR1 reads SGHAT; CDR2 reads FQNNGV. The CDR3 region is CASSLGVRTYEQYF. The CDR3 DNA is TGTGCCAGCAGCTTAGGGGTCAGAACCTACGAGCAGTACTTC.

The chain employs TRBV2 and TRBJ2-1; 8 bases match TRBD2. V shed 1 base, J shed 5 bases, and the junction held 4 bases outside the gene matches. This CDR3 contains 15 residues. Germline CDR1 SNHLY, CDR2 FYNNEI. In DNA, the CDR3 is TGTGCCAGCAGTGAAGGTCGGGGGGGTCACAATGAGCAGTTCTTC. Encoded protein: CASSEGRGGHNEQFF.

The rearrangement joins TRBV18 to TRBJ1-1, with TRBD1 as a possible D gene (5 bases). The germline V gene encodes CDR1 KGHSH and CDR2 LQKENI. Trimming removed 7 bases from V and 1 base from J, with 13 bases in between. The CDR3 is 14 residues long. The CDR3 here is CASCRQTANTEAFF. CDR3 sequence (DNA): TGTGCCAGCTGTAGACAGACAGCGAACACTGAAGCTTTCTTT.

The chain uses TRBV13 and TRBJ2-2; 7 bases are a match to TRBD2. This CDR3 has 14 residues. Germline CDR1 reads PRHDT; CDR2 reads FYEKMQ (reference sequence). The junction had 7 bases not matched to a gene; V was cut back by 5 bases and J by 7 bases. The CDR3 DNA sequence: TGTGCCAGCAGCCCGAGGACTAGTGACGGGGAGCTGTTTTTT. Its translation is CASSPRTSDGELFF.